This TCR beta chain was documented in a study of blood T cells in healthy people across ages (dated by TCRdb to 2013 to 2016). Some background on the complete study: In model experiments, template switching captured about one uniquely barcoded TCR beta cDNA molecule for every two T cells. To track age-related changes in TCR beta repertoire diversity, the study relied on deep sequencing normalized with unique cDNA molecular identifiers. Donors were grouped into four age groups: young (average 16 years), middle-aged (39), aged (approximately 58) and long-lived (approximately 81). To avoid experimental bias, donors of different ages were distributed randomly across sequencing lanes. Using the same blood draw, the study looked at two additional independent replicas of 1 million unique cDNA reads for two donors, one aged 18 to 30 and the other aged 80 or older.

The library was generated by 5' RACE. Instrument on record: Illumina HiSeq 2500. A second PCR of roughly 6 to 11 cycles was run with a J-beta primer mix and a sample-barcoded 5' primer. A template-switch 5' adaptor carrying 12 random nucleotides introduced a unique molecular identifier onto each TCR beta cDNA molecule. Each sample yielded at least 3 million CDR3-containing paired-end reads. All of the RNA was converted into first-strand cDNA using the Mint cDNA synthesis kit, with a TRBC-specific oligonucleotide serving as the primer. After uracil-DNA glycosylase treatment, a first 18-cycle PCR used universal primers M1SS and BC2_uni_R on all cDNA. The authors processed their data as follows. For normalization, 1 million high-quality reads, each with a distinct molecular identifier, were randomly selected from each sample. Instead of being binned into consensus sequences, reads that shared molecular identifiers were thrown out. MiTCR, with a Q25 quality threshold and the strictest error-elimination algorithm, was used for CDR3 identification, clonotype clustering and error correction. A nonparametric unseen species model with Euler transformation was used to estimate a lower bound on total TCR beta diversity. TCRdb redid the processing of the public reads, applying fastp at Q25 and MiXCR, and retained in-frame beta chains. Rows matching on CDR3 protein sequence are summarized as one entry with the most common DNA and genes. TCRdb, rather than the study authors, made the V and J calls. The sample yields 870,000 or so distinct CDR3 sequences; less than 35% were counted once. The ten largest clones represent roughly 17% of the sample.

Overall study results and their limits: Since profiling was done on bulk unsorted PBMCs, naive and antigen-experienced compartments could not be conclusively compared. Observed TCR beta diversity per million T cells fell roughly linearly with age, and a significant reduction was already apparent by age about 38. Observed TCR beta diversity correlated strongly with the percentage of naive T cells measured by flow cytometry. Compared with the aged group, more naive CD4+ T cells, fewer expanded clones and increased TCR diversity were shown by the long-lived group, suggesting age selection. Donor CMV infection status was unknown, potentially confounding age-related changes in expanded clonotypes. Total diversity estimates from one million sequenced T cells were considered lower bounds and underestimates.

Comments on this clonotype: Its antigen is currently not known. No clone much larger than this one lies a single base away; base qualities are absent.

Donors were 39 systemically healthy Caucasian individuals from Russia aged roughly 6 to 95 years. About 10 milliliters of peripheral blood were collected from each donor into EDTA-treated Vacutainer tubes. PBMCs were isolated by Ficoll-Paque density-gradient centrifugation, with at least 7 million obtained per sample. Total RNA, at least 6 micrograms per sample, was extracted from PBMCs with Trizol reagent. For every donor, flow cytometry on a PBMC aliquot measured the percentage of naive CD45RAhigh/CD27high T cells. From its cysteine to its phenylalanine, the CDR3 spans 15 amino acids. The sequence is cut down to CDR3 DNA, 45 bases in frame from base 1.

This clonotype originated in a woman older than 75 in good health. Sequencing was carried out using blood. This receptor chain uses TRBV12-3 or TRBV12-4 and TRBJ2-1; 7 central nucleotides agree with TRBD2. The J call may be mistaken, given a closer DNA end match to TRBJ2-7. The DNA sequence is TGTGCCAGCAGTGATCAGCGGGGCCCCTACAATGAGCAGTACTTC. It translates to CASSDQRGPYNEQYF.